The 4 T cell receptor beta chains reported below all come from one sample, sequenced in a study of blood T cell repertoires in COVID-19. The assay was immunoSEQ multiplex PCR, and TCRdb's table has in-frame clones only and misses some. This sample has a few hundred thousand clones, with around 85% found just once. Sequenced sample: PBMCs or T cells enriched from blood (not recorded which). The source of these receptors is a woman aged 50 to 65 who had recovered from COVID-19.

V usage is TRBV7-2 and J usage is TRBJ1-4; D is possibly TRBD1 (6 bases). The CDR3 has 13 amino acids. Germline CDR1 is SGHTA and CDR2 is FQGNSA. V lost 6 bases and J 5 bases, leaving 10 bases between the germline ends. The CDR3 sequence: CASRDRINEKLFF. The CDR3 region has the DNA TGTGCCAGCAGAGACAGGATCAATGAAAAACTGTTTTTT. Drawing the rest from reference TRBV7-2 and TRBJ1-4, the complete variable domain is GAGVSQSPSNKVTEKGKDVELRCDPISGHTALYWYRQSLGQGLEFLIYFQGNSAPDKSGLPSDRFSAERTGGSVSTLTIQRTQQEDSAVYLCASRDRINEKLFFGSGTQLSVL.

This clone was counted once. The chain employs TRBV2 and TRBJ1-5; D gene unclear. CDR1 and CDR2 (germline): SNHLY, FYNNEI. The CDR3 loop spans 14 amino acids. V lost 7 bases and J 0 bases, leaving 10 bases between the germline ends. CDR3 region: CASKLGVSNQPQHF. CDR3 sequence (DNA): TGTGCCAGCAAGCTTGGTGTTAGCAATCAGCCCCAGCATTTT.

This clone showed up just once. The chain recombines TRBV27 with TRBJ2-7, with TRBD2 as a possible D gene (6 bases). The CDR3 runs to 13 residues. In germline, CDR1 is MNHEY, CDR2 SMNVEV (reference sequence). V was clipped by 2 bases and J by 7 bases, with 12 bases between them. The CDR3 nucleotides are TGTGCCAGCAGTTTAGGGGGGTGGGGGGAGCAGTACTTC. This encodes CASSLGGWGEQYF.

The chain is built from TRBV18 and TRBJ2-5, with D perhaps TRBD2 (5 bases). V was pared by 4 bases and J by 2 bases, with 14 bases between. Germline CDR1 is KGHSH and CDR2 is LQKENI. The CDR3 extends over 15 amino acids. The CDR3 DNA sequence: TGTGCCAGCTCACACATCGGGGTTAGTCAAGAGACCCAGTACTTC. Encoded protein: CASSHIGVSQETQYF.